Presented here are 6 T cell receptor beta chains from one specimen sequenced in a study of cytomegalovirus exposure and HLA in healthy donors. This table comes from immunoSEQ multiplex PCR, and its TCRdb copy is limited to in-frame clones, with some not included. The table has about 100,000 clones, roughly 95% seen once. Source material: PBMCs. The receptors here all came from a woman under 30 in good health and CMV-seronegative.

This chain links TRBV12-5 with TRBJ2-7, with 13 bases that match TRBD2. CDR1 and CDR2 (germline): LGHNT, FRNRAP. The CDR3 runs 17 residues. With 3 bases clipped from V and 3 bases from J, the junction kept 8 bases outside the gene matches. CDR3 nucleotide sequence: TGTGCTAGTGGTTTCGCGGTGTGGACTAGCGGGAGCTACGAGCAGTACTTC. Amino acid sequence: CASGFAVWTSGSYEQYF.

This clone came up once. As DNA, the CDR3 is TGTGCCAGCAGCCAAAACGCAGGAGGAGAAAAACTGTTTTTT. It encodes CASSQNAGGEKLFF. J is TRBJ1-4 and V is TRBV6-5; unclear D gene. CDR1 and CDR2 (germline): MNHEY, SVGAGI. Trimming stripped 6 bases from V and 8 bases from J, with 16 bases between. The length of the CDR3 is 14 residues.

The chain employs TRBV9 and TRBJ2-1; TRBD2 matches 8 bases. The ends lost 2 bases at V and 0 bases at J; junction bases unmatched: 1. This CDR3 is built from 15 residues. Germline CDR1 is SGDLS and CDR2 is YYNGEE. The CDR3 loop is CASSVAGGSYNEQFF. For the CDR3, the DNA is TGTGCCAGCAGCGTCGCGGGGGGCTCCTACAATGAGCAGTTCTTC.

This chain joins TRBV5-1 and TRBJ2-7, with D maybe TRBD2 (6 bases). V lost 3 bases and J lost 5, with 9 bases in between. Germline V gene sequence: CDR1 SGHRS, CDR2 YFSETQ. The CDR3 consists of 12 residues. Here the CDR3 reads CASSWTGDEQYF. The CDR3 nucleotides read TGCGCCAGCAGCTGGACGGGAGACGAGCAGTACTTC.

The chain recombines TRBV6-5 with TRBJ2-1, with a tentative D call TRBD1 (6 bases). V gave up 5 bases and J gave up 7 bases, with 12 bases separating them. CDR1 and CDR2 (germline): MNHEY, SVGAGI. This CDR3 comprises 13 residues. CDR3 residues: CASSTGTFNEQFF. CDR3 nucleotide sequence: TGTGCCAGCAGTACCGGGACATTTAATGAGCAGTTCTTC.

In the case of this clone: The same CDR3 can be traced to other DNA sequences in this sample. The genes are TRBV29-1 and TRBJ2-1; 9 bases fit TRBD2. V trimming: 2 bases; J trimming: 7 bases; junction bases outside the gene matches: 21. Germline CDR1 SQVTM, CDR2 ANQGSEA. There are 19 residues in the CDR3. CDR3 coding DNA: TGCAGCGTTGAAATTCGGGGGACCGAGAGAGCGGGGGGAGTTAATGAGCAGTTCTTC. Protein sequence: CSVEIRGTERAGGVNEQFF.